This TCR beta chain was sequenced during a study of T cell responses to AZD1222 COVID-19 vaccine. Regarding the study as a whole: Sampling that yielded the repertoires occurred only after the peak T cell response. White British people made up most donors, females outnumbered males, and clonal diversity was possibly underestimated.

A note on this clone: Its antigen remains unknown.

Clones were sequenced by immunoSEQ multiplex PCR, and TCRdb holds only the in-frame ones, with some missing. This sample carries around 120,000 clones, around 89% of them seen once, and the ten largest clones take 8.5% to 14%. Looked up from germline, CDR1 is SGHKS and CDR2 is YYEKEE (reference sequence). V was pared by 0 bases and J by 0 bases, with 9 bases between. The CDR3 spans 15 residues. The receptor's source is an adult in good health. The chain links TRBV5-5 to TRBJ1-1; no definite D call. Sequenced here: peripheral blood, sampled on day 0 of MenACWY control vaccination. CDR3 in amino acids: CASSLVPVLNTEAFF. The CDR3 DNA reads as TGTGCCAGCAGCTTGGTTCCTGTCCTGAACACTGAAGCTTTCTTT. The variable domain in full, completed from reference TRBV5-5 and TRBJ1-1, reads DAGVTQSPTHLIKTRGQQVTLRCSPISGHKSVSWYQQVLGQGPQFIFQYYEKEERGRGNFPDRFSARQFPNYSSELNVNALLLGDSALYLCASSLVPVLNTEAFFGQGTRLTVV.